Below, 15 T cell receptor beta chains from the same sample are listed, as sequenced in a study of T-cell memory formation after mild COVID-19. TCRdb re-called the 5' RACE reads through MiXCR, storing one row per CDR3 protein. The sample shows fewer than 110,000 distinct CDR3 sequences, around an eighth of them seen only once. The specimen sequenced was PBMCs or a T cell subset sorted from them (not recorded which). The receptors were sampled from a man younger than 35 who had mild COVID-19 (a few samples of this study predate the infection). Cell type and time point are not known.

This clonotype was seen repeatedly, ten times or more. V gene TRBV6-5 combines with J gene TRBJ1-2, with 8 bases identical to TRBD1. V trimming: 6 bases; J trimming: 8 bases; junction bases outside the gene matches: 5. Germline V gives CDR1 MNHEY, CDR2 SVGAGI. The CDR3 loop spans 12 amino acids. The CDR3 reads CASSQGAAGYTF. CDR3 DNA: TGTGCCAGCAGCCAGGGGGCCGCAGGCTACACCTTC.

The gene calls are TRBV19 and TRBJ1-1; D call uncertain. Germline V lookup: CDR1 LNHDA, CDR2 SQIVND (reference sequence). This CDR3 has 15 amino acids. The ends were cut back, 6 bases at V and 3 bases at J, with 17 bases in the middle. CDR3 coding DNA: TGTGCCAGTAGCCCCGAGTGGTCAGGACACACTGAAGCTTTCTTT. Residues: CASSPEWSGHTEAFF.

The V call is TRBV9, the J call TRBJ1-1; D is unclear. The CDR3 extends over 13 amino acids. Looked up from germline, CDR1 is SGDLS and CDR2 is YYNGEE. Trimming shortened V by 4 bases and J by 7 bases, and 14 bases separated the two germline ends. Here the CDR3 DNA reads TGTGCCAGCAGCCCGTTCGAGGATGGTGAAGCTTTCTTT. This codes for CASSPFEDGEAFF.

This clonotype has only a few counts. The V call is TRBV4-3, the J call TRBJ2-7; 8 bases fit TRBD1. Germline V CDR1 and CDR2: LGHNA, YSLEER. The CDR3 contains 15 residues. The junction had 6 bases not matched to a gene; V was cut back by 0 bases and J by 5 bases. The DNA for the CDR3 is TGCGCCAGCAGCCAAGATTGGTACAGGGGGGACGAGCAGTACTTC. This sequence encodes CASSQDWYRGDEQYF.

The J gene is TRBJ1-1, the V gene TRBV24-1; D gene ambiguous. CDR3 size: 13 residues. V was pared by 9 bases and J by 4 bases, with 14 bases between. CDR1 is KGHDR and CDR2 is SFDVKD in the germline V gene. This chain's CDR3 is CATRPDGVTEAFF. CDR3 coding DNA: TGTGCCACCCGTCCCGACGGGGTCACTGAAGCTTTCTTT.

This clonotype appeared a few times. J is TRBJ2-2 and V is TRBV7-6; 8 bases match TRBD2. The germline CDR1 and CDR2 sequences are SGHVS and FNYEAQ. The CDR3 contains 18 residues. V dropped 8 bases and J dropped 3; count of bases not matched to a gene: 17. In DNA, the CDR3 is TGTGCCAGCCTTGACTCCGGGGGGGCCGGGGTATACACCGGGGAGCTGTTTTTT. Protein sequence: CASLDSGGAGVYTGELFF.

The chain uses TRBV7-9 and TRBJ2-7; the match to TRBD2 covers 11 bases. The CDR3 runs 17 residues. Germline CDR1 SEHNR, CDR2 FQNEAQ (reference sequence). V lost 0 bases, J lost 0 bases, and 4 bases stayed unmatched. CDR3 DNA sequence: TGTGCCAGCAGCTTAGCGACTAGCGGGGCCACCTCCTACGAGCAGTACTTC. Its translation is CASSLATSGATSYEQYF.

The chain uses TRBV27 and TRBJ1-1; D gene ambiguous. The CDR3 runs 13 residues. Germline-derived CDR1 and CDR2 are MNHEY and SMNVEV (reference sequence). With 8 bases removed from V and 0 bases from J, the gap between germline ends came to 10 bases. The CDR3 region is CASARSVNTEAFF. The CDR3 coding sequence is TGTGCCAGCGCTAGATCAGTGAACACTGAAGCTTTCTTT.

The rearrangement links TRBV7-9 to TRBJ1-6, with D perhaps TRBD1 (5 bases). The CDR3 covers 15 residues. Between the trimmed V and J ends, which lost 0 bases and 8 bases, there was a span of 11 bases. Germline loops: CDR1 SEHNR, CDR2 FQNEAQ (reference sequence). In nucleotides, the CDR3 is TGTGCCAGCAGCTTAGCGCAGGGCGGGGATTCACCCCTCCACTTT. Protein: CASSLAQGGDSPLHF.

This clonotype came up a few times. The V call is TRBV21-1, the J call TRBJ2-7; the D call TRBD1 from the table was never checked on the DNA. TRBV21-1 represents a pseudogene. CDR3 length equals 9 residues. CDR3 in DNA: TGTGCCAGCACCCTAGGGGGGGTCGTC. It yields the protein CASTLGGVV.

The V gene is TRBV28, the J gene TRBJ1-2, with TRBD1 as a possible D gene (5 bases). From germline, CDR1 is MDHEN and CDR2 SYDVKM. V was shortened by 3 bases and J by 3 bases, with 8 bases between the two germline ends. This CDR3 has 13 residues. The CDR3 protein is CASSLQGDYGYTF. The CDR3 DNA is TGTGCCAGCAGTTTGCAGGGTGACTATGGCTACACCTTC.

The chain carries TRBV20-1 and TRBJ2-2, with D possibly TRBD2 on 5 matching bases. Germline CDR1 DFQATT, CDR2 SNEGSKA (reference sequence). V was cut by 0 bases and J by 4 bases, with 15 bases left in between. This CDR3 is built from 16 residues. The CDR3 region is CSARDPVGSATGELFF. CDR3 DNA: TGCAGTGCTAGAGACCCCGTGGGTAGCGCCACCGGGGAGCTGTTTTTT.

This clonotype has just one count. The J gene is TRBJ2-3, the V gene TRBV27; D is tentatively TRBD1 or TRBD2 (5 bases each). CDR1 is MNHEY and CDR2 is SMNVEV in the germline V gene (reference sequence). There are 12 residues in the CDR3. The germline V and J ends were trimmed by 7 bases and 6 bases, with 11 bases remaining between them. The chain's CDR3 is CASNAWGDTQYF. The CDR3 DNA sequence: TGTGCCAGCAACGCCTGGGGGGATACGCAGTATTTT.

Comments on this clonotype: The junction shows a germline mismatch at one end, possibly a read error. This chain connects TRBV6-2 or TRBV6-3 to TRBJ2-5; 10 nucleotides line up with TRBD1. The CDR3 loop spans 12 amino acids. The germline gives CDR1 MNHEY, CDR2 SVGEGT. CDR3 sequence reads: CASSLPGQGHDF. In nucleotides, the CDR3 is TGTGCCAGCAGTCTACCGGGACAGGGGCACGACTTC.

This clonotype was observed at least ten times. This chain joins TRBV6-5 and TRBJ1-1; tentatively, D is TRBD1 (6 bases). Trimming took 6 bases from V and 0 from J, leaving 11 bases between them. The CDR3 has 14 amino acids. Per germline, CDR1 MNHEY and CDR2 SVGAGI. CDR3 nucleotide sequence: TGTGCCAGCAGCCCGACAGGACTGAACACTGAAGCTTTCTTT. Amino acid sequence: CASSPTGLNTEAFF.